Listed below are T cell receptor beta chains from one sample, sequenced in a study of blood T cell repertoires in COVID-19. Method: immunoSEQ multiplex PCR; TCRdb's copy keeps in-frame clones and lacks some. This table has approximately 170,000 clones, roughly 89% appearing once. Sequencing input: peripheral blood. The receptors here all came from a young man with active or convalescent COVID-19. The CDR3 runs from the conserved cysteine through the conserved F or W. The D gene is left open where the match is weak. Some rows have no size entry. The others give once, few or many, or a class for an expanded clone.

d_call,j_call,clone_size,v_call,cdr3_nt,cdr3_aa
TRBD1,TRBJ1-5,.,TRBV2,TGTGCCAGCAGTGAAGGAGGAAGGACAGGCTTCAATCAGCCCCAGCATTTT,CASSEGGRTGFNQPQHF
TRBD1,TRBJ1-2,.,TRBV6-5,TGTGCCAGCAGTCAACAGGGGTATGGCTACACCTTC,CASSQQGYGYTF
.,TRBJ2-1,.,TRBV21-1,TGTGCCAGCCCTGGACACCCCTCCTACAATGAGCAGTTCTTC,CASPGHPSYNEQFF
.,TRBJ1-5,.,TRBV5-1,TGCGCCAGCAGCTTGGCCGGGGGCAATCAGCCCCAGCATTTT,CASSLAGGNQPQHF
.,TRBJ1-2,.,TRBV11-3,TGTGCCAGCAGCCGATACAGGGCTGGCTACACCTTC,CASSRYRAGYTF
.,TRBJ2-3,.,TRBV4-2,TGTGCCAGCAGCCAAACGCTAGCAAATACGCAGTATTTT,CASSQTLANTQYF
.,TRBJ1-1,.,TRBV19,TGTGCCAGTAGGGCGGGGGACACTGAAGCTTTCTTT,CASRAGDTEAFF
TRBD1,TRBJ1-3,once,TRBV7-2,TGTGCCAGCAGCTCTCCCAGGGGGACAGGAAACACCATATATTTT,CASSSPRGTGNTIYF
.,TRBJ2-1,.,TRBV29-1,TGCAGCGCCCGGGGAGAGCCCAGGGGCTACAATGAGCAGTTCTTC,CSARGEPRGYNEQFF
.,TRBJ2-7,.,TRBV19,TGTGCCAGTAGTAAGGACAACTTTCGGGACGAGCAGTACTTC,CASSKDNFRDEQYF
.,TRBJ1-6,.,TRBV7-2,TGTGCCAGCGCCGGGGGTTTAAATTCACCCCTCCACTTT,CASAGGLNSPLHF
TRBD2,TRBJ2-1,.,TRBV5-4,TGTGCCAGCAGCAAGACTAGCGGGAGCTCCTACAATGAGCAGTTCTTC,CASSKTSGSSYNEQFF
TRBD1,TRBJ1-2,.,TRBV5-8,TGTGCCAGCAGCTTCGGGACAGGGAGCTATGGCTACACCTTC,CASSFGTGSYGYTF
TRBD1,TRBJ1-1,.,TRBV6-5,TGTGCCAGCACTTCGGACAGGGCAACTGAAGCTTTCTTT,CASTSDRATEAFF
TRBD2,TRBJ2-4,.,TRBV3-1/TRBV3-2,TGTGCCAGCAGCCAAGGGTTAAGCGGGAGGGACAAAAACATTCAGTACTTC,CASSQGLSGRDKNIQYF
TRBD1,TRBJ1-2,once,TRBV5-1,TGCGCCAGCACTTTGGCCGGGACAGGGAATGGCTACACCTTC,CASTLAGTGNGYTF
.,TRBJ2-4,.,TRBV7-2,TGTGCCAGCAGCCTTACACCGAACCTAGCCAAAAACATTCAGTACTTC,CASSLTPNLAKNIQYF
.,TRBJ1-1,.,TRBV20-1,TGCAGTGCTAGTATGGAGCAGTCGGTCTATAACACTGAAGCTTTCTTT,CSASMEQSVYNTEAFF
.,TRBJ1-5,.,TRBV6-6,TGTGCCAGCAGTTATAACAGGGCGAGAGGCAATCAGCCCCAGCATTTT,CASSYNRARGNQPQHF
.,TRBJ2-1,once,TRBV21-1,TGTGCCAGCAGCAAAGTGCCTAGAGGGTCAGATGAGCAGTTCTTC,CASSKVPRGSDEQFF
.,TRBJ1-5,.,TRBV6-6,TGTGCCTCCCTATCAGGGAATAGCAATCAGCCCCAGCATTTT,CASLSGNSNQPQHF
.,TRBJ1-6,.,TRBV15,TGTGCCACCACCCGGAGCTCCTATAATTCACCCCTCCACTTT,CATTRSSYNSPLHF
TRBD2,TRBJ2-3,.,TRBV9,TGTGCCAGCAGCGTAGGCGGGGGGTTCACAGATACGCAGTATTTT,CASSVGGGFTDTQYF
TRBD1,TRBJ1-5,.,TRBV19,TGTGCCGGTCGCGGGACAGGGTCTGGTCAGCCCCAGCATTTT,CAGRGTGSGQPQHF
.,TRBJ2-5,.,TRBV6-5,TGTGCCAGCAGTTACTTGCGAACAGGGAGGGAAGAGACCCAGTACTTC,CASSYLRTGREETQYF
.,TRBJ1-1,.,TRBV15,TGTGCCACCAGCAGAGATAGGGGGGGCACTGAAGCTTTCTTT,CATSRDRGGTEAFF
TRBD1,TRBJ1-3,.,TRBV30,TGTGCCTGGAGAGGTACAGGGGCTGGAAACACCATATATTTT,CAWRGTGAGNTIYF
TRBD1,TRBJ1-1,few,TRBV5-4,TGTGCCAGCAGCGGAAACAGGGGGAGGAAAACTGAAGCTTTCTTT,CASSGNRGRKTEAFF
.,TRBJ2-6,.,TRBV24-1,TGTGCCACCAGTGATTCGCACCAGGGGTTCTCTGGGGCCAACGTCCTGACTTTC,CATSDSHQGFSGANVLTF
TRBD1,TRBJ2-5,.,TRBV6-5,TGTGCCAGCAGTTACCCAGGGACAGGGCAAGAGACCCAGTACTTC,CASSYPGTGQETQYF
.,TRBJ1-1,.,TRBV4-3,TGCGCCAGCAGCCAAGGGGACACCCTGAACACTGAAGCTTTCTTT,CASSQGDTLNTEAFF
TRBD2,TRBJ2-2,.,TRBV18,TGTGCCAGCTCACCTACTCCGGGACTAGCGACCGGGGAGCTGTTTTTT,CASSPTPGLATGELFF
.,TRBJ1-1,.,TRBV20-1,TGCAGTGCTAGCGGGGTCACCGAAGCTTTCTTT,CSASGVTEAFF
.,TRBJ2-2,.,TRBV5-1,TGCGCCAGCAGCCCAAATACAGGGAGCGGGGAGCTGTTTTTT,CASSPNTGSGELFF
TRBD1,TRBJ2-1,.,TRBV11-3,TGTGCCAGCAGCTTATCAGGGGGCAATGAGCAGTTCTTC,CASSLSGGNEQFF
TRBD1,TRBJ2-7,.,TRBV27,TGTGCCAGCAGTTTAGCTGGGACAGCAACCTACGAGCAGTACTTC,CASSLAGTATYEQYF
.,TRBJ1-5,.,TRBV2,TGTGCCAGCAGGTACAATCAGCCCCAGCATTTT,CASRYNQPQHF
.,TRBJ1-5,.,TRBV24-1,TGTGCCACCAGTTACCGGGGGAGTCAGCCCCAGCATTTT,CATSYRGSQPQHF
TRBD1,TRBJ2-7,.,TRBV9,TGTGCCAGCAGCGCCGGGACAGGAACCTACGAGCAGTACTTC,CASSAGTGTYEQYF
.,TRBJ1-3,.,TRBV2,TGTGCCAGCTCTACTACTCAGGGCTTGGACACCATATATTTT,CASSTTQGLDTIYF
.,TRBJ1-2,.,TRBV21-1,TGTGCCAGCAGCCCCTCAGCGAGGGGGGGTTATGGCTACACCTTC,CASSPSARGGYGYTF
.,TRBJ1-2,once,TRBV7-9,TGTGCCAGCAGCTCCGAGGGCTGGTATGGCTACACCTTC,CASSSEGWYGYTF
TRBD2,TRBJ2-1,.,TRBV29-1,TGCAGCGTTGAAGGGACTAGCGACAATGAGCAGTTCTTC,CSVEGTSDNEQFF
.,TRBJ1-2,.,TRBV10-3,TGTGCCATCAGTGAAGAAGAGGAAGTAGGCTACACCTTC,CAISEEEEVGYTF
TRBD1,TRBJ1-3,.,TRBV19,TGTGCCAGTAGGAAAAGACAGGGGCACTCTGGAAACACCATATATTTT,CASRKRQGHSGNTIYF
.,TRBJ2-5,once,TRBV7-3,TGTGCCAGCAGCTTAAATAGGGGAGAGACCCAGTACTTC,CASSLNRGETQYF
TRBD1,TRBJ1-4,.,TRBV19,TGTGCCAGTCATGACAGGGGGCGCCTTGGAGAAAAACTGTTTTTT,CASHDRGRLGEKLFF
TRBD1,TRBJ1-5,.,TRBV28,TGTGCCAGCAGCCAGGACAGGAGCTTCAATCAGCCCCAGCATTTT,CASSQDRSFNQPQHF
TRBD1,TRBJ1-6,few,TRBV6-6,TGTGCCAGCAGAACCCCCGGGACAGGGTCTTTATCACCCCTCCACTTT,CASRTPGTGSLSPLHF